Shown below are 4 T cell receptor beta chains from a single sample sequenced in a study of PD-1 blockade in mismatch repair-deficient tumors. Produced via immunoSEQ multiplex PCR; TCRdb's table is partial and in-frame only. The data contain 25,000 to 30,000 clones, roughly 80% of them singletons. The sequenced sample was PBMCs, obtained before pembrolizumab treatment. Receptors originate from an adult with mismatch repair-deficient cancer.

The V gene is TRBV7-9, the J gene TRBJ2-1; tentatively, D is TRBD2 (5 bases). Between the trimmed V and J ends, which lost 5 bases and 7 bases, there was a span of 12 bases. CDR1 and CDR2 from the germline V gene are SEHNR and FQNEAQ (reference sequence). The CDR3 extends over 13 amino acids. The CDR3 DNA sequence: TGTGCCAGCAGCCAAGCGGACTGGAATGAGCAGTTCTTC. Its translation is CASSQADWNEQFF.

This chain uses TRBV6-1 with TRBJ2-7; 7 nucleotides match TRBD1. From germline, CDR1 is MNHNS and CDR2 SASEGT. CDR3 length: 15 amino acids. V gave up 2 bases and J gave up 2 bases; unmatched junction bases: 6. The CDR3 sequence is CASSERAGGTYEQYF. The CDR3 DNA follows: TGTGCCAGCAGTGAAAGGGCAGGGGGTACCTACGAGCAGTACTTC.

J is TRBJ2-1 and V is TRBV5-1; TRBD2 matches at 11 bases. CDR1 and CDR2 from the germline V gene are SGHRS and YFSETQ. J lost 7 bases, V lost 2 bases, and 5 bases had no gene match. The CDR3 runs 15 residues. The CDR3 DNA is TGCGCCAGCAGCTTAACTAGCGGGAGTTTGAATGAGCAGTTCTTC. It yields the protein CASSLTSGSLNEQFF.

This rearrangement joins TRBV5-5 to TRBJ2-7; the D gene is possibly TRBD1 (6 bases). V shed 4 bases and J shed 0 bases, with 14 bases lying between them. Germline values: CDR1 SGHKS, CDR2 YYEKEE (reference sequence). The CDR3 has 15 residues. CDR3 nucleotides: TGTGCCAGCAGCCCGGCCGGGACACGCTCCTACGAGCAGTACTTC. Its protein product is CASSPAGTRSYEQYF.